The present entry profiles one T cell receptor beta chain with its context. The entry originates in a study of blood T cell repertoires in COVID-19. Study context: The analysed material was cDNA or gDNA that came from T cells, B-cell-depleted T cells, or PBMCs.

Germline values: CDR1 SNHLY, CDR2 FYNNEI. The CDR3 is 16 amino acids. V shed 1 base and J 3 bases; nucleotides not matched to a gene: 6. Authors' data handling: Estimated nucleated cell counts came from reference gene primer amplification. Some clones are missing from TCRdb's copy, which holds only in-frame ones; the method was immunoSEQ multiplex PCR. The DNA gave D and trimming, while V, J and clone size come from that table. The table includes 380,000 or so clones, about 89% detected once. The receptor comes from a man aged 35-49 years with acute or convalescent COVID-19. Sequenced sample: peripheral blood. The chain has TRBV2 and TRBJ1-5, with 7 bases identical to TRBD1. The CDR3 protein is CASSEGTGGPNQPQHF. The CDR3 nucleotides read TGTGCCAGCAGTGAAGGGACAGGTGGACCCAATCAGCCCCAGCATTTT.